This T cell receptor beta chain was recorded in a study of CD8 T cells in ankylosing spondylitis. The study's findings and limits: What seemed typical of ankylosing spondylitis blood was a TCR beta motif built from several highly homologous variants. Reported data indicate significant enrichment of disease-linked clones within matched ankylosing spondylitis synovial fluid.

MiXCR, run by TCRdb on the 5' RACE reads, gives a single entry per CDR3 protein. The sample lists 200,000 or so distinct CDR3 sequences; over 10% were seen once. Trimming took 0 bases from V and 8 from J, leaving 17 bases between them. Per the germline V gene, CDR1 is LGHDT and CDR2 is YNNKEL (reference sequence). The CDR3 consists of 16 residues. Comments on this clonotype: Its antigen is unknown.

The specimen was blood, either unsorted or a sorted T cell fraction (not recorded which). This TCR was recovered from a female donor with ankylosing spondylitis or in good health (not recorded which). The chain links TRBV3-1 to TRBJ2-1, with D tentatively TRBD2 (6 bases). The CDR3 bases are TGTGCCAGCAGCCAAGATTTAGCGGCAGGATTTTATGAGCAGTTCTTC. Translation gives CASSQDLAAGFYEQFF.